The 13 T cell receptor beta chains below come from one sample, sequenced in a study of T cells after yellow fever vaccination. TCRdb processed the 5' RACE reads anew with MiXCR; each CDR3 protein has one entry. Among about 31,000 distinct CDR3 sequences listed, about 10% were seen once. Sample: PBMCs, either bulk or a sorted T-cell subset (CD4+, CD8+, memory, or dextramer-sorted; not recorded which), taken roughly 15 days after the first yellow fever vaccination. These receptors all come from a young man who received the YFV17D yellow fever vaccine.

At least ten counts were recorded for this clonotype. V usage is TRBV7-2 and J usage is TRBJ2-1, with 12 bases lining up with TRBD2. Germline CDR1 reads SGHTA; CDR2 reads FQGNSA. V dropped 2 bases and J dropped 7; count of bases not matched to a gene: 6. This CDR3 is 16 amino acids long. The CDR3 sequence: CASSLSSGGAQNEQFF. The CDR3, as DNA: TGTGCCAGCAGCTTATCTAGCGGGGGGGCGCAGAATGAGCAGTTCTTC.

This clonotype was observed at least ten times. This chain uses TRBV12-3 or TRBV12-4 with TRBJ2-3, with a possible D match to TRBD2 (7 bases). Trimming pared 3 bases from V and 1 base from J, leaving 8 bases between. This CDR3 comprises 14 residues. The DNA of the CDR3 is TGTGCCAGCAGTTTGGGGGGGCGCACAGATACGCAGTATTTT. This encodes CASSLGGRTDTQYF.

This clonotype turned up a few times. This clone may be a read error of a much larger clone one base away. The CDR3 DNA reads TGTGCCAGCAGTTTATACTGGGGGAACACCGGGGAGCTGTTTTTT. It yields the protein CASSLYWGNTGELFF. The J gene is TRBJ2-2, the V gene TRBV27; D remains unclear. V shed 1 base and J shed 1 base, with 7 bases lying between them. CDR3 size: 15 residues. Germline lookup yields CDR1 MNHEY and CDR2 SMNVEV (reference sequence).

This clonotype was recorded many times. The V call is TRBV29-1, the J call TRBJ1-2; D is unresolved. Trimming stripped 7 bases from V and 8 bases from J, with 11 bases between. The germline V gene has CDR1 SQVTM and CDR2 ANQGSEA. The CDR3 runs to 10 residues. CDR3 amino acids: CSASIGGYTF. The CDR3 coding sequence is TGCAGCGCTTCCATTGGGGGCTACACCTTC.

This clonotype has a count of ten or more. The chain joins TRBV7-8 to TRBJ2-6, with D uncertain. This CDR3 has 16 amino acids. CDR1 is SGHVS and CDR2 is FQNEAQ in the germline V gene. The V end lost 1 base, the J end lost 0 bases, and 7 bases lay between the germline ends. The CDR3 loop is CASSLVSFSGANVLTF. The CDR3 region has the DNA TGTGCCAGCAGCTTAGTCTCTTTCTCTGGGGCCAACGTCCTGACTTTC.

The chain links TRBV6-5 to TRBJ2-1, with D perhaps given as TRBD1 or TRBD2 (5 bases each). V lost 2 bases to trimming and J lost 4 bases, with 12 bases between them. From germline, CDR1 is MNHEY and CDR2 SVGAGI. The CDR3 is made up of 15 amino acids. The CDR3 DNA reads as TGTGCCAGCAGTTACGGGACGGAACCTTACAATGAGCAGTTCTTC. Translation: CASSYGTEPYNEQFF.

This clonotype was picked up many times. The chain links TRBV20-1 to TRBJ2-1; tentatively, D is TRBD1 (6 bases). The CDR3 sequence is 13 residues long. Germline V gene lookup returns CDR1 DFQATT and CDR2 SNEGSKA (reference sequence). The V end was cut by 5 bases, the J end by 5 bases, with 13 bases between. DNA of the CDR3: TGCAGTGCTCCAAGGACAGCCCACAATGAGCAGTTCTTC. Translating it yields CSAPRTAHNEQFF.

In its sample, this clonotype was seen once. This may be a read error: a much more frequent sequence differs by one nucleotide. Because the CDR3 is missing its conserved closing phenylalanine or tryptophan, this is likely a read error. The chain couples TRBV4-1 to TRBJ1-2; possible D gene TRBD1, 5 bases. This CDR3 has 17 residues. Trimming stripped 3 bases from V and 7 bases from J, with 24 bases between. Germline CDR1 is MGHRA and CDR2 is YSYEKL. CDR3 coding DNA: TGCGCCAGCAGCCACCCCGGGCGGCCGGGACTGAGATCTGGCTACACCCTC. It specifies CASSHPGRPGLRSGYTL.

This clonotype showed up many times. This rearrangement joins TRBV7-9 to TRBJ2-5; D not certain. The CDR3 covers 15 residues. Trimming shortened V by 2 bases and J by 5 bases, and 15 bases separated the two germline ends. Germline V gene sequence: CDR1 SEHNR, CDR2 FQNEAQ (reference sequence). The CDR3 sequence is CASSLNEAEGETQYF. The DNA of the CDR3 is TGTGCCAGCAGCTTAAACGAAGCTGAAGGGGAGACCCAGTACTTC.

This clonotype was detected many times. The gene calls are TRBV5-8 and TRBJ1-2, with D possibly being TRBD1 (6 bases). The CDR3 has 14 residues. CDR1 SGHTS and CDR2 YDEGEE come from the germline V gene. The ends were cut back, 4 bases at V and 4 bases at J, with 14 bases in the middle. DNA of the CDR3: TGTGCCAGCAGCCCCGGACAGCATCTCTATGGCTACACCTTC. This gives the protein CASSPGQHLYGYTF.

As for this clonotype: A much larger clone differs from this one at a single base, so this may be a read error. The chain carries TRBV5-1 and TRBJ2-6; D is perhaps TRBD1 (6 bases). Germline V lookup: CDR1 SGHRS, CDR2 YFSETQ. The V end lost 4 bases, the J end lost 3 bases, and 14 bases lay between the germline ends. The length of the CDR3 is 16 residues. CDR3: CASSSAAGDGANVLTF. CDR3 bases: TGCGCCAGCAGCAGTGCAGCAGGGGATGGGGCCAACGTCCTGACTTTC. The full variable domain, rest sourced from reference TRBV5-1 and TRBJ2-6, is KAGVTQTPRYLIKTRGQQVTLSCSPISGHRSVSWYQQTPGQGLQFLFEYFSETQRNKGNFPGRFSGRQFSNSRSEMNVSTLELGDSALYLCASSSAAGDGANVLTFGAGSRLTVL.

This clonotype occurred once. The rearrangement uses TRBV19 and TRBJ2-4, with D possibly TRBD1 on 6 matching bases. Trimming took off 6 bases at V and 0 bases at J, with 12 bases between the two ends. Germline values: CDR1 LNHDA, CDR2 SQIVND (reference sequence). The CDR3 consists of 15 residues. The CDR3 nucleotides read TGTGCCAGTAGACGGACAGTCATAGCCAAAAACATTCAGTACTTC. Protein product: CASRRTVIAKNIQYF. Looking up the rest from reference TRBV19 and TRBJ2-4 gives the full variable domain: DGGITQSPKYLFRKEGQNVTLSCEQNLNHDAMYWYRQDPGQGLRLIYYSQIVNDFQKGDIAEGYSVSREKKESFPLTVTSAQKNPTAFYLCASRRTVIAKNIQYFGAGTRLSVL.

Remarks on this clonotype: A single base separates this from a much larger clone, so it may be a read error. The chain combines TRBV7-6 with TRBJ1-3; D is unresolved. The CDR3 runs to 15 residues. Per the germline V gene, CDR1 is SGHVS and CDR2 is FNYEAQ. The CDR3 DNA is TGTGCCAGCAGCTTATCCCCTTTGGCGGGAAACACCAAATATTTT. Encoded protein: CASSLSPLAGNTKYF.